These T cell receptor beta chains were read from a single sample in a study of blood T cells in healthy people across ages. TCRdb fed the 5' RACE reads into MiXCR, producing one record per CDR3 protein. Of about 1,600,000 distinct CDR3 sequences in the sample, approximately 42% were seen once. The sequencing input was blood. Receptors originate from a young woman in good health. Both conserved end residues are part of each CDR3. Fields, in order: CDR3 DNA, CDR3 protein, D gene, V gene, clone size, J gene. A D gene is named only where the DNA matches it firmly. Not every row has a clone size; where given, it reads once, few, many or a size class.

CDR3nt: TGTGCTAGTGCCCCACCGGGTTTCGGTGAGCAGTTCTTC; CDR3aa: CASAPPGFGEQFF; d_gene: -; v_gene: TRBV12-5; abundance: -; j_gene: TRBJ2-1
CDR3nt: TGTGCCTGGAGTCCAAAAGGGGGGTACGAGCAGTACTTC; CDR3aa: CAWSPKGGYEQYF; d_gene: -; v_gene: TRBV30; abundance: -; j_gene: TRBJ2-7
CDR3nt: TGCAGTGCTAGAGTCATCCGGGGGTACACTGAAGCTTTCTTT; CDR3aa: CSARVIRGYTEAFF; d_gene: -; v_gene: TRBV20-1; abundance: -; j_gene: TRBJ1-1
CDR3nt: TGCAGTGCTAGAGATCGGGGACTAGCGGGGGGGCCCACCAGCACAGATACGCAGTATTTT; CDR3aa: CSARDRGLAGGPTSTDTQYF; d_gene: TRBD2; v_gene: TRBV20-1; abundance: -; j_gene: TRBJ2-3
CDR3nt: TGTGCGGGACAGGAAAACACTGAAGCTTTCTTT; CDR3aa: CAGQENTEAFF; d_gene: TRBD1; v_gene: TRBV7-9; abundance: few; j_gene: TRBJ1-1
CDR3nt: TGTGCCACCAGTGATTTGATGGGGCAACTGTTTTTT; CDR3aa: CATSDLMGQLFF; d_gene: -; v_gene: TRBV24-1; abundance: -; j_gene: TRBJ1-4
CDR3nt: TGTGCCAGCACCGCGGAGCGGGGCACAGATACGCAGTATTTT; CDR3aa: CASTAERGTDTQYF; d_gene: -; v_gene: TRBV7-9; abundance: -; j_gene: TRBJ2-3
CDR3nt: TGCGCCAGCAGGACAGACAGGGGCCGCACCTCCTACAATGAGCAGTTCTTC; CDR3aa: CASRTDRGRTSYNEQFF; d_gene: TRBD1; v_gene: TRBV5-1; abundance: -; j_gene: TRBJ2-1
CDR3nt: TGTGCCAGCACTAAGACAGGGGGTTACGAAAAACTGTTTTTT; CDR3aa: CASTKTGGYEKLFF; d_gene: TRBD1; v_gene: TRBV28; abundance: -; j_gene: TRBJ1-4
CDR3nt: TGTGCCAGCAGTGAAGCCGGGCGGGGACTGTTTTTT; CDR3aa: CASSEAGRGLFF; d_gene: -; v_gene: TRBV2; abundance: few; j_gene: TRBJ1-4
CDR3nt: TGTGCCAGCAGTCCACAGGGGACTGCCAAAAACATTCAGTACTTC; CDR3aa: CASSPQGTAKNIQYF; d_gene: -; v_gene: TRBV6-2/TRBV6-3; abundance: -; j_gene: TRBJ2-4
CDR3nt: TGTGCCAGCAACCTCCTGGGAGGGCTATCGGGCGAGCAGTACTTC; CDR3aa: CASNLLGGLSGEQYF; d_gene: TRBD2; v_gene: TRBV28; abundance: -; j_gene: TRBJ2-7
CDR3nt: TGTGCCAGCAGTCGACCGAGTAGGGCCGGCGGGCAGTACTTC; CDR3aa: CASSRPSRAGGQYF; d_gene: -; v_gene: TRBV12-3/TRBV12-4; abundance: -; j_gene: TRBJ2-4
CDR3nt: TGTGCCAGCAGCCAAAGCGGGAGGGCTAGCTCCTACAATGAGCAGTTCTTC; CDR3aa: CASSQSGRASSYNEQFF; d_gene: TRBD2; v_gene: TRBV4-2; abundance: many; j_gene: TRBJ2-1
CDR3nt: TGTGCCAGCAGCTTAAAGGCGACGGGGGGCTACACCTTC; CDR3aa: CASSLKATGGYTF; d_gene: -; v_gene: TRBV7-9; abundance: few; j_gene: TRBJ1-2
CDR3nt: TGTGCCAGCAGGGGGGACCTGGCTGTAGAGACCCAGTACTTC; CDR3aa: CASRGDLAVETQYF; d_gene: -; v_gene: TRBV6-1; abundance: -; j_gene: TRBJ2-5
CDR3nt: TGTGCCAGCAGTTTCGAATCTTCGCAGGGCGGGTACGAGCAGTACTTC; CDR3aa: CASSFESSQGGYEQYF; d_gene: -; v_gene: TRBV6-6; abundance: -; j_gene: TRBJ2-7
CDR3nt: TGTGCCAGCACCCCCGCAGAATCCTACGAGCAGTACTTC; CDR3aa: CASTPAESYEQYF; d_gene: -; v_gene: TRBV5-6; abundance: -; j_gene: TRBJ2-7
CDR3nt: TGCAGTGTCAAACGAGGGAGTACCTACGAGCAGTACTTC; CDR3aa: CSVKRGSTYEQYF; d_gene: -; v_gene: TRBV20-1; abundance: few; j_gene: TRBJ2-7
CDR3nt: TGTGCCAGCAGCCCCGGGACTAGCGGTACTGGGGAGCAGTACTTC; CDR3aa: CASSPGTSGTGEQYF; d_gene: TRBD2; v_gene: TRBV3-1; abundance: few; j_gene: TRBJ2-7
CDR3nt: TGTGCCACGGGACAGGGGGCGTTACTCACAGATACGCAGTATTTT; CDR3aa: CATGQGALLTDTQYF; d_gene: TRBD1; v_gene: TRBV10-3; abundance: -; j_gene: TRBJ2-3
CDR3nt: TGTGCCAGCAGCCAAGTGAGTTCCGGGAACATTAATGAAAAACTGTTTTTT; CDR3aa: CASSQVSSGNINEKLFF; d_gene: -; v_gene: TRBV3-1; abundance: -; j_gene: TRBJ1-4
CDR3nt: TGCGCCAGCAGCTTGGTTTACGGGTCCTACAATGAGCAGTTCTTC; CDR3aa: CASSLVYGSYNEQFF; d_gene: -; v_gene: TRBV5-1; abundance: -; j_gene: TRBJ2-1
CDR3nt: TGCGCCAGCAGCTTGGAGGGCAGCTACAATGAGCAGTACTTC; CDR3aa: CASSLEGSYNEQYF; d_gene: -; v_gene: TRBV5-1; abundance: few; j_gene: TRBJ2-5
CDR3nt: TGCAGTGCTAGAGAGGGCGGGACTAGGTACAATGAGCAGTTCTTC; CDR3aa: CSAREGGTRYNEQFF; d_gene: TRBD2; v_gene: TRBV20-1; abundance: few; j_gene: TRBJ2-1
CDR3nt: TGTGCCAGCAGTTGGGGACAGGGCGCCAACGAGCAGTACTTC; CDR3aa: CASSWGQGANEQYF; d_gene: TRBD1; v_gene: TRBV12-3/TRBV12-4; abundance: -; j_gene: TRBJ2-7
CDR3nt: TGCGCCAGCAGCTTAAATTTCGGCCGGCAGAACACTGAAGCTTTCTTT; CDR3aa: CASSLNFGRQNTEAFF; d_gene: -; v_gene: TRBV5-1; abundance: few; j_gene: TRBJ1-1
CDR3nt: TGCAGTGCTAAGACACCGGGCTCCTACAATGAGCAGTTCTTC; CDR3aa: CSAKTPGSYNEQFF; d_gene: -; v_gene: TRBV20-1; abundance: -; j_gene: TRBJ2-1
CDR3nt: TGTGCCAGCAGTTACGGCGGTACCGGCACAGATACGCAGTATTTT; CDR3aa: CASSYGGTGTDTQYF; d_gene: -; v_gene: TRBV6-2/TRBV6-3; abundance: -; j_gene: TRBJ2-3
CDR3nt: TGTGCCAGCAGTAAACCACCGGGACAGGGCCATAGCAATCAGCCCCAGCATTTT; CDR3aa: CASSKPPGQGHSNQPQHF; d_gene: TRBD1; v_gene: TRBV6-2/TRBV6-3; abundance: -; j_gene: TRBJ1-5
CDR3nt: TGCGCCAGCAGCTTTGAGGGGGGGCCCTACAATGAGCAGTTCTTC; CDR3aa: CASSFEGGPYNEQFF; d_gene: -; v_gene: TRBV5-1; abundance: many; j_gene: TRBJ2-1
CDR3nt: TGCAGCGTGACCCCGGGACCAATGAACACTGAAGCTTTCTTT; CDR3aa: CSVTPGPMNTEAFF; d_gene: -; v_gene: TRBV29-1; abundance: few; j_gene: TRBJ1-1
CDR3nt: TGTGCCAGCAGTTTATACCGTGTGGGAAGAAGAGGTGAAGCTTTCTTT; CDR3aa: CASSLYRVGRRGEAFF; d_gene: -; v_gene: TRBV12-3/TRBV12-4; abundance: -; j_gene: TRBJ1-1
CDR3nt: TGTGCCAGCAGGCGGACTAGCAGCGACGAGCAGTACTTC; CDR3aa: CASRRTSSDEQYF; d_gene: TRBD2; v_gene: TRBV2; abundance: -; j_gene: TRBJ2-7
CDR3nt: TGTGCCAGCAGTGAAGCCTCGACAGGGTTGCCCCAAGAGACCCAGTACTTC; CDR3aa: CASSEASTGLPQETQYF; d_gene: TRBD1; v_gene: TRBV6-1; abundance: few; j_gene: TRBJ2-5
CDR3nt: TGTGCCAGCTCACCTGCGGCGGGCAGGGACGACTATGGCTACACCTTC; CDR3aa: CASSPAAGRDDYGYTF; d_gene: -; v_gene: TRBV18; abundance: once; j_gene: TRBJ1-2
CDR3nt: TGCGCCAGCAGCTTTAACACGGGAGTTCCTGATGAGCAGTTCTTC; CDR3aa: CASSFNTGVPDEQFF; d_gene: -; v_gene: TRBV5-1; abundance: -; j_gene: TRBJ2-1
CDR3nt: TGTGCCAGCAGCCCAGGGGGGGGCCACTATGGCTACACCTTC; CDR3aa: CASSPGGGHYGYTF; d_gene: TRBD1; v_gene: TRBV9; abundance: -; j_gene: TRBJ1-2
CDR3nt: TGTGCCTGGAGTGTACCTGGGCATGAAAAACTGTTTTTT; CDR3aa: CAWSVPGHEKLFF; d_gene: -; v_gene: TRBV30; abundance: once; j_gene: TRBJ1-4
CDR3nt: TGCAGTGCTAGTCTTCTCGCTAGCGGATACACAGATACGCAGTATTTT; CDR3aa: CSASLLASGYTDTQYF; d_gene: TRBD2; v_gene: TRBV20-1; abundance: -; j_gene: TRBJ2-3
CDR3nt: TGCGCCAGCAGCCAACCTGGACTAGCACGGGAGACCCAGTACTTC; CDR3aa: CASSQPGLARETQYF; d_gene: TRBD2; v_gene: TRBV4-1; abundance: few; j_gene: TRBJ2-5
CDR3nt: TGCAGTGCGACCCTCTCCTACGAGCAGTACTTC; CDR3aa: CSATLSYEQYF; d_gene: -; v_gene: TRBV20-1; abundance: few; j_gene: TRBJ2-7
CDR3nt: TGTGCCAGCAGCCAAGACGACAGGGCAAACACTGAAGCTTTCTTT; CDR3aa: CASSQDDRANTEAFF; d_gene: TRBD1; v_gene: TRBV3-1; abundance: -; j_gene: TRBJ1-1